This record covers a single TCR beta chain. What this receptor recognizes is not known. Within one base of it there is no much larger clone, and no base qualities were kept. The CDR3 starts with the cysteine, ends with the phenylalanine, and has 15 residues. This entry keeps only the CDR3 DNA: 45 bases, framed from base 1. CDR1 and CDR2, looked up from the germline V gene, are SQVTM and ANQGSEA. V loses 6 bases of germline sequence and J loses 0 bases, and the interval between the two ends is 16 bases. TCRbeta CDR3 regions were amplified from genomic DNA using the immunoSEQ Assay, a bias-controlled multiplex PCR. The published analysis was carried out like this. Nucleated cell counts per sample were estimated from amplification of reference gene primers within the assay. To quantify the absolute abundance of each unique TCRbeta CDR3 rearrangement, sequence reads were collapsed and filtered. Productive Simpson clonality was computed per sample as the square root of Simpson's diversity index over productive rearrangements. The table comes from immuneACCESS by way of TCRdb, which keeps in-frame sequences with V and J called. Part of the clones is missing from these tables; in studies checked, under half for an unresolved V gene and the rest for unknown reasons. V, J and clone size are taken as reported in that table, and D and trimming were inferred from the DNA itself. This sample gives approximately 220,000 clones in total; 80% to 90% of them show up just once. Roughly 10% of the sample is in the top ten clones.

This entry is derived from a study of blood T cell repertoires in COVID-19 (TCRdb year 2020). Concerning the study at large: Samples covering the acute and convalescent phases of COVID-19 were provided by collaborators in the United States, Italy and Spain. A freely available public database, intended as a resource for researchers studying the immune response to SARS-CoV-2, is where the repertoires were released. The samples were drawn from two sources: the first 160 participants of the ongoing ImmuneRACE study, and approximately 1,300 subjects contributed by 6 global collaborators. HLA class I and class II types, where available, came from metadata supplied by the sample provider rather than from assay-based typing. The material from the prospective study consisted of cDNA or gDNA derived from T cells, B-cell-depleted T cells, or PBMCs. The dataset comprised deeply sampled blood TCRbeta repertoires from subjects exposed to, actively infected with, or recovered from COVID-19. A de-identified subject ID, COVID-19 status, age in years and sex were almost always included in the sample metadata. What the research found in general, with its limitations: Clinical and demographic metadata were provided uncurated, with the amount varying by source and participant.

Each collaborating institution followed its own protocols to collect whole blood in K2EDTA tubes. Collaborator samples were shipped for TCRbeta analysis as frozen whole blood, isolated PBMCs, or DNA extracted from either sample type. The specimen was peripheral blood. This clonotype was obtained from an elderly woman with acute or convalescent COVID-19. The V gene is TRBV29-1 and the J gene is TRBJ2-3; 7 matching bases give a weak D call of TRBD2. The CDR3 in this case is CSVGAAGTSTDTQYF. The nucleotide sequence reads as follows: TGCAGCGTGGGGGCAGCGGGGACTAGCACAGATACGCAGTATTTT.